This is a list of T cell receptor beta chains from one sample in a study of cytomegalovirus exposure and HLA in healthy donors. Clones were sequenced by immunoSEQ multiplex PCR, and TCRdb holds only the in-frame ones, with some missing. The sample consists of about 160,000 clones, 65% to 80% of them appearing once. Sequencing input: PBMCs. The receptors derive from a man aged 40-49 years in good health and CMV-seronegative. The CDR3 runs from the conserved cysteine through the conserved F or W. Each record gives: J gene, clone size, D gene, V gene, CDR3 DNA, CDR3 protein. A D gene is named only where the DNA matches it firmly. Size values are once, few and many counts, or a class for expanded clones, and some rows have none.

TRBJ2-3,-,-,TRBV19,TGTGCCAGTAGTACCGGGACTTTAGGTAATACGCAGTATTTT,CASSTGTLGNTQYF
TRBJ2-3,-,-,TRBV13,TGTGCCAGCAGCTTAGGCCGGAGCTACGGAGATACGCAGTATTTT,CASSLGRSYGDTQYF
TRBJ2-2,-,-,TRBV6-4,TGTGCCAGCAGTGACTCGAGGAGGGGGCGAACCGGGGAGCTGTTTTTT,CASSDSRRGRTGELFF
TRBJ1-5,few,TRBD1,TRBV6-6,TGTGCCAGCAGGAACGGACAGGGGGGAGGCAATCAGCCCCAGCATTTT,CASRNGQGGGNQPQHF
TRBJ2-7,-,-,TRBV29-1,TGCAGCGTTGACCGAAAAGGGGGATCCGAGCAGTACTTC,CSVDRKGGSEQYF
TRBJ1-4,few,-,TRBV19,TGTGCCAGTAGTATCCCTACAGGAGGGACCCGCTCAGGTGAAAAACTGTTTTTT,CASSIPTGGTRSGEKLFF
TRBJ2-1,-,TRBD2,TRBV14,TGTGCCAGCAGCCAAGACGTAGTAGGGACTAGCGGAAGCAATGAGCAGTTCTTC,CASSQDVVGTSGSNEQFF
TRBJ1-1,-,-,TRBV4-2,TGTGCCAGCAGCCAAGAGGCAATGAAGAACACTGAAGCTTTCTTT,CASSQEAMKNTEAFF
TRBJ2-5,-,TRBD1,TRBV5-4,TGTGCCAGCAGACCGGACAGGGGGCGTGAGACCCAGTACTTC,CASRPDRGRETQYF
TRBJ2-7,-,-,TRBV30,TGTGCCTGGGAGGCGGCCGCCGAGCAGTACTTC,CAWEAAAEQYF
TRBJ2-7,once,TRBD1,TRBV25-1,TGTGCCAGCAGTGCCCCGTGGGACAGAAGCGAGCAGTACTTC,CASSAPWDRSEQYF
TRBJ2-3,-,TRBD2,TRBV5-6,TGTGCCAGCAGCTTGTGGGGGGGAGCGGCCACTCAGGGAGATACGCAGTATTTT,CASSLWGGAATQGDTQYF
TRBJ2-1,-,TRBD1,TRBV6-5,TGTGCCAGCAGTTACGACAGGGGGCACTACAATGAGCAGTTCTTC,CASSYDRGHYNEQFF